Each of the 23 T cell receptor beta chains below was sequenced from the same sample in a study of T cell repertoires in ileal Crohn's disease. Data came from immunoSEQ multiplex PCR; TCRdb stores just in-frame clones and leaves some out. The sample contains fewer than 15,000 clones, around 80% of which appear only once. Time point in this sample: neoterminal ileum biopsy at postoperative endoscopy, about 6 months after surgery. What was sequenced was ileal tissue. These receptor sequences come from an adult with Crohn's disease.

This chain connects TRBV5-1 to TRBJ1-2; weak D call: TRBD1 (5 bases). Germline V gene data show CDR1 as SGHRS and CDR2 as YFSETQ. This CDR3 region has 13 residues. V was trimmed by 3 bases and J by 4 bases, leaving 10 bases between them. The CDR3 loop reads CASSSSTAYGYTF. The DNA of the CDR3 is TGCGCCAGCAGCTCCTCGACAGCCTATGGCTACACCTTC.

This chain connects TRBV6-6 to TRBJ2-3; 9 nucleotides align to TRBD2. The J segment lost 2 bases and the V segment lost 6 bases, leaving 6 bases of the junction unmatched. Germline CDR1 and CDR2: MNHNY and SVGAGI (reference sequence). The CDR3 is 15 residues long. CDR3 DNA: TGTGCCAGCAGCCAAGCGGGGGGATACACAGATACGCAGTATTTT. Translated, it gives CASSQAGGYTDTQYF.

The V call is TRBV6-1, the J call TRBJ1-1; possibly TRBD1 for D (6 bases). Per germline, CDR1 MNHNS and CDR2 SASEGT. The CDR3 loop spans 12 amino acids. V lost 5 bases and J lost 8, with 12 bases in between. CDR3 region: CASSLIGTEAFF. The CDR3 DNA sequence: TGTGCCAGCAGTCTTATCGGGACAGAAGCTTTCTTT.

This chain links TRBV28 with TRBJ1-6; D ambiguous. CDR1 MDHEN and CDR2 SYDVKM come from the germline V gene. Trimming left V 6 bases short and J 0 bases short, with 15 bases between. The CDR3 extends over 17 amino acids. The CDR3 is CASRGGLGNSYNSPLHF. The CDR3 DNA reads TGTGCCAGCAGGGGCGGACTGGGAAACTCCTATAATTCACCCCTCCACTTT.

The rearrangement joins TRBV19 to TRBJ2-6, with no clear D. V lost 6 bases and J 1 base, leaving 10 bases between the germline ends. Germline V lookup: CDR1 LNHDA, CDR2 SQIVND (reference sequence). The CDR3 is made up of 15 amino acids. The CDR3 region is CASRQSGSGANVLTF. CDR3 nucleotide sequence: TGTGCCAGTAGACAATCGGGTTCTGGGGCCAACGTCCTGACTTTC.

This clone appeared once. The chain recombines TRBV11-2 with TRBJ1-2, with TRBD1 matching 8 bases. Germline V gene lookup returns CDR1 SGHAT and CDR2 FQNNGV. The V and J ends lost 0 bases and 7 bases, in that order; junction bases with no gene match: 10. There are 16 residues in the CDR3. The CDR3 coding sequence is TGTGCCAGCAGCTTAGATCACCGACAGGGGAGTGTTGGCTACACCTTC. Protein: CASSLDHRQGSVGYTF.

The chain has TRBV13 and TRBJ2-7; 10 bases line up with TRBD2. The CDR3 runs to 14 residues. Germline CDR1 is PRHDT and CDR2 is FYEKMQ (reference sequence). J lost 5 bases, V lost 3 bases, and 4 bases had no gene match. The CDR3 region has the DNA TGTGCCAGCAGCTTTCTAGCGGGGGTCAACGAGCAGTACTTC. This sequence encodes CASSFLAGVNEQYF. Full variable domain (outside the CDR3, taken from reference TRBV13 and TRBJ2-7): AAGVIQSPRHLIKEKRETATLKCYPIPRHDTVYWYQQGPGQDPQFLISFYEKMQSDKGSIPDRFSAQQFSDYHSELNMSSLELGDSALYFCASSFLAGVNEQYFGPGTRLTVT.

The chain combines TRBV12-2 with TRBJ1-1; the DNA was not used to check the table's D call, TRBD1. TRBV12-2 is classified as a pseudogene. This CDR3 spans 16 amino acids. CDR3 sequence reads: CASRQEWGQVRPEAFF. CDR3 in DNA: TGTGCAAGTCGCCAGGAGTGGGGACAGGTTCGCCCTGAAGCTTTCTTT.

This clone was counted once. CDR3 in amino acids: CASSSVRANTGELFF. The CDR3 DNA follows: TGTGCCAGCAGTTCAGTCCGGGCGAACACCGGGGAGCTGTTTTTT. The genes are TRBV6-5 and TRBJ2-2, with D uncertain. V dropped 4 bases and J dropped 0 bases, with 9 bases sitting between them. The CDR3 contains 15 residues. Germline CDR1 reads MNHEY; CDR2 reads SVGAGI.

The chain has TRBV5-6 and TRBJ2-6, with 8 nucleotides matching TRBD1. Per the germline V gene, CDR1 is SGHDT and CDR2 is YYEEEE. The length of the CDR3 is 18 residues. J was trimmed by 2 bases and V by 0 bases; bases with no gene match: 7. The CDR3 DNA reads as TGTGCCAGCAGCTTGGAAAGGACAGGGTTGCCTGGGGCCAACGTCCTGACTTTC. It translates to CASSLERTGLPGANVLTF.

The V gene is TRBV5-8, the J gene TRBJ1-3; D might be TRBD1 (5 bases). In germline, CDR1 is SGHTS, CDR2 YDEGEE. The CDR3 runs to 14 residues. Trimming pared 2 bases from V and 2 bases from J, leaving 8 bases between. CDR3 sequence: CASSFGGTGNTIYF. The DNA for the CDR3 is TGTGCCAGCAGCTTTGGGGGGACTGGAAACACCATATATTTT.

This chain connects TRBV7-2 to TRBJ1-3; D not resolved. Trimming pared 3 bases from V and 4 bases from J, leaving 7 bases between. The germline CDR1 and CDR2 sequences are SGHTA and FQGNSA. The CDR3 length is 13 residues. The CDR3 sequence: CASSFRRGNTIYF. In DNA, the CDR3 is TGTGCCAGCAGCTTTCGTCGGGGAAACACCATATATTTT.

This chain links TRBV30 with TRBJ2-3; 11 bases map to TRBD2. Germline V gene sequence: CDR1 GTSNPN, CDR2 SVGIG (reference sequence). CDR3 size: 15 residues. The V segment lost 7 bases and the J segment 2 bases; nucleotides outside the gene matches: 8. DNA of the CDR3: TGTGCCTCTTCCGGGACTAGCGGTACCACAGATACGCAGTATTTT. Amino acids: CASSGTSGTTDTQYF.

This chain links TRBV10-3 with TRBJ2-7; 9 bases are shared with TRBD1. V lost 5 bases and J lost 5; bases outside the gene matches: 1. The CDR3 sequence is 12 residues long. The germline CDR1 and CDR2 sequences are ENHRY and SYGVKD. The CDR3 loop reads CAISRTGDEQYF. The CDR3 bases are TGTGCCATCAGTCGGACAGGGGACGAGCAGTACTTC.

The gene calls are TRBV7-9 and TRBJ1-5; the D gene is possibly TRBD1 (6 bases). The CDR3 contains 14 residues. The V end was cut by 6 bases, the J end by 7 bases, with 16 bases between. The germline V gene has CDR1 SEHNR and CDR2 FQNEAQ (reference sequence). This chain's CDR3 is CASSYQGSGQPQHF. Here the CDR3 DNA reads TGTGCCAGCAGTTACCAGGGGAGTGGCCAGCCCCAGCATTTT. Based on the CDR3 plus reference TRBV7-9 and TRBJ1-5, the full variable domain is DTGVSQNPRHKITKRGQNVTFRCDPISEHNRLYWYRQTLGQGPEFLTYFQNEAQLEKSRLLSDRFSAERPKGSFSTLEIQRTEQGDSAMYLCASSYQGSGQPQHFGDGTRLSIL.

In this sample, this clone turned up a few times. V usage is TRBV10-3 and J usage is TRBJ2-5; tentative D call: TRBD1 (6 bases). This CDR3 spans 14 amino acids. The germline V and J ends were trimmed by 4 bases and 4 bases, with 13 bases remaining between them. Germline V gene lookup returns CDR1 ENHRY and CDR2 SYGVKD. This CDR3 reads CAISGAQGLETQYF. In DNA form, the CDR3 reads TGTGCCATCAGTGGGGCGCAGGGGCTAGAGACCCAGTACTTC.

The chain has TRBV19 and TRBJ1-4, with 10 bases lining up with TRBD1. With 8 bases clipped from V and 4 bases from J, the junction kept 7 bases outside the gene matches. This CDR3 contains 15 residues. The germline gives CDR1 LNHDA, CDR2 SQIVND (reference sequence). CDR3 sequence reads: CASRDRGKGNEKLFF. The CDR3 coding sequence is TGTGCCAGTCGGGACAGGGGAAAGGGTAATGAAAAACTGTTTTTT.

This clone has only one observation. Other DNA sequences in this sample translate to the same CDR3. The chain recombines TRBV6-6 with TRBJ1-6; the match to TRBD1 covers 7 bases. The germline V gene encodes CDR1 MNHNY and CDR2 SVGAGI (reference sequence). V lost 6 bases, J lost 6 bases, and 2 bases stayed unmatched. The CDR3 is 13 amino acids. CDR3 DNA: TGTGCCAGCAGACAGGGGTCTAATTCACCCCTCCACTTT. This translates into CASRQGSNSPLHF.

V gene TRBV2 combines with J gene TRBJ2-1, with D possibly TRBD1 on 6 matching bases. The CDR3 consists of 12 residues. Trimming pared 4 bases from V and 9 bases from J, leaving 10 bases between. CDR1 and CDR2 (germline): SNHLY, FYNNEI. DNA of the CDR3: TGTGCCAGCAGTGTACAGGGTGGTGAGCAGTTCTTC. Encoded protein: CASSVQGGEQFF.

This clone showed up just a few times. The rearrangement uses TRBV15 and TRBJ2-1, with 9 bases identical to TRBD2. The J segment lost 0 bases and the V segment lost 7 bases, leaving 4 bases of the junction unmatched. The CDR3 length is 15 residues. Per germline, CDR1 LNHNV and CDR2 YYDKDF (reference sequence). This chain's CDR3 is CATMPAGGSYNEQFF. The CDR3 DNA reads as TGTGCCACCATGCCAGCGGGAGGCTCCTACAATGAGCAGTTCTTC.

The V call is TRBV7-3, the J call TRBJ2-5, with D possibly TRBD1 on 6 matching bases. The CDR3 length is 15 residues. V was shortened by 4 bases and J by 5 bases, with 17 bases between the two germline ends. Per the germline V gene, CDR1 is SGHTA and CDR2 is FQGTGA. The CDR3 sequence is CASSSTGQRRETQYF. The CDR3 nucleotides read TGTGCCAGCAGCTCCACGGGACAAAGACGGGAGACCCAGTACTTC.

This clone was recorded once. The chain links TRBV15 to TRBJ2-5; 7 nucleotides match TRBD1. J lost 1 base, V lost 3 bases, and 8 bases had no gene match. Germline lookup yields CDR1 LNHNV and CDR2 YYDKDF (reference sequence). The CDR3 has 16 residues. The CDR3 is CATSRGRQGPQETQYF. CDR3 DNA: TGTGCCACCAGCAGGGGAAGACAGGGCCCCCAAGAGACCCAGTACTTC.

This clone was observed once. The chain combines TRBV10-3 with TRBJ2-3, with 8 bases that match TRBD2. CDR3 length equals 15 residues. Trimming removed 6 bases from V and 2 bases from J; junction bases left unmatched: 7. Germline V gene data show CDR1 as ENHRY and CDR2 as SYGVKD. The CDR3 DNA follows: TGTGCCATCAGCGAGACTAGCGTTGACACAGATACGCAGTATTTT. Translated: CAISETSVDTDTQYF.